This T cell receptor beta chain emerged from a study of vaccination effects on CD4 cells after COVID-19. Comments on this clone: The target antigen is unknown.

TCRdb's table, derived via immunoSEQ multiplex PCR, lists solely in-frame clones and lacks some. Of around 46,000 clones in the sample, 65% to 70% are singletons; the top ten hold about 31%. Study-wide results and caveats: There was marked clonal contraction among infection- and vaccine-induced clones late after vaccination.

Antigen-specific CD4+ T cells expanded by the ViraFEST assay with viral peptide pools were then sequenced. After more than 8 days in culture, the CD4+ T cells were isolated. PCR showed that the person got SARS-CoV-2 infection at some point between March and December 2020. The source is a human donor who had a prior SARS-CoV-2 infection. Material: CD4+ T cells from PBMCs cultured with a peptide pool, obtained before COVID-19 vaccination.

CDR3 DNA sequence: TGTGCCAGCAGTGGTCGGGAGACCCAGTACTTC. Translating it yields CASSGRETQYF. This chain links TRBV6-4 with TRBJ2-5; D not certain. This CDR3 region has 11 residues. Looked up from germline, CDR1 is MRHNA and CDR2 is SNTAGT. The V gene lost 4 bases and the J gene lost 5 bases, with 5 bases spanning the gap.